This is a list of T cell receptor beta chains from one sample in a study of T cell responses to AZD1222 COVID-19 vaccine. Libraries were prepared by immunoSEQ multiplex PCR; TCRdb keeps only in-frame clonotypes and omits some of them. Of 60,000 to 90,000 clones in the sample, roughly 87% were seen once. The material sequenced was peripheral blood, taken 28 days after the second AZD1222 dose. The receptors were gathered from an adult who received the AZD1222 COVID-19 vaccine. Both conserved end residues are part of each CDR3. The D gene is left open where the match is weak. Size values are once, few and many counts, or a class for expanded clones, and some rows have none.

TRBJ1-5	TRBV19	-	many	TGTGCCAGTAGTAGTTTGATCGGGGGGTCGGGCAATCAGCCCCAGCATTTT	CASSSLIGGSGNQPQHF
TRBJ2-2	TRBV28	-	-	TGTGCCAGCAGTGCTCTCAATGCGAACACCGGGGAGCTGTTTTTT	CASSALNANTGELFF
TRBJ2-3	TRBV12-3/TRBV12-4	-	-	TGTGCCAGCGGAATGGACGGATCAGATACGCAGTATTTT	CASGMDGSDTQYF
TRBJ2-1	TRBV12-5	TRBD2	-	TGTGCTAGTGTTGACGGGGGGGCCGGATCCTACAATGAGCAGTTCTTC	CASVDGGAGSYNEQFF
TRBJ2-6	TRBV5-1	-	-	TGCGCCAGCAGTTATTCAGGGTCTGGGGCCAACGTCCTGACTTTC	CASSYSGSGANVLTF
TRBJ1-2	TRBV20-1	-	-	TGCAGTGCCACTAGACAGCTGGACACCTTC	CSATRQLDTF
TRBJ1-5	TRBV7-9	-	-	TGTGCCAGCGGGGGGGATCAGCCCCAGCATTTT	CASGGDQPQHF
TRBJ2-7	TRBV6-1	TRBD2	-	TGTGCCAGCAGTGATGTAGCGGGGGCCGCCCTCGACGAGCAGTACTTC	CASSDVAGAALDEQYF
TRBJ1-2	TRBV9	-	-	TGTGCCAGCAGCGTCAGGGAGAGCTACACCTTC	CASSVRESYTF
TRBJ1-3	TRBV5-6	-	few	TGTGCCAGCAGCTTTTTGGAGCCCTCTGGAAACACCATATATTTT	CASSFLEPSGNTIYF
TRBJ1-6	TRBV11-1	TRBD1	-	TGTGCCAGCAGCCCGACAGGGAATCGGTCACCCCTCCACTTT	CASSPTGNRSPLHF
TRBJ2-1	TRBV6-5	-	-	TGTGCCAGCAGGGCTGGGAGCTACAATGAGCAGTTCTTC	CASRAGSYNEQFF
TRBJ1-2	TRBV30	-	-	TGTGCCTGGAGGTTGGCGGCGAATAATGGCTACACCTTC	CAWRLAANNGYTF
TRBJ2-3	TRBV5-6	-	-	TGTGCCAGCAGCTTCCCGACAGGCTCCCCAGATACGCAGTATTTT	CASSFPTGSPDTQYF
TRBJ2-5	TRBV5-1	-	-	TGCGCCAGCGAGGACTCGATCCAAGAGACCCAGTACTTC	CASEDSIQETQYF
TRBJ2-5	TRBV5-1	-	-	TGCGCCAGCAGCCTGGACGGCCAAGAGACCCAGTACTTC	CASSLDGQETQYF
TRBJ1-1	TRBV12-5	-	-	TGTGCTAGTGGTTCCCCAGGGCGTTACACTGAAGCTTTCTTT	CASGSPGRYTEAFF
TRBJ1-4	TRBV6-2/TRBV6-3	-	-	TGTGCCAGCAGTTCCTCGAGGATGGGAGAAAAACTGTTTTTT	CASSSSRMGEKLFF
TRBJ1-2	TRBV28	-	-	TGTGCCAGCAGTTCCCCCATACAGATATATGGCTACACCTTC	CASSSPIQIYGYTF
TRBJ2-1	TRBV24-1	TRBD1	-	TGTGCCACCAGTTCCGGGACAGCGCCTTACAATGAGCAGTTCTTC	CATSSGTAPYNEQFF
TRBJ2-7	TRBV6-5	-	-	TGTGCCAGCAGGGGGCGGGGTACCTACGAGCAGTACTTC	CASRGRGTYEQYF
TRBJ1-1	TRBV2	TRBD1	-	TGTGCCAGCAGTGTCCAGGGGGCTTTAGAAAACACTGAAGCTTTCTTT	CASSVQGALENTEAFF
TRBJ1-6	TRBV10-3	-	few	TGTGCCATCAGTGAAGGGGATTGGTCACCCCTCCACTTT	CAISEGDWSPLHF
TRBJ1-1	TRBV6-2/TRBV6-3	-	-	TGTGCCAGCAGTTACTCGGGGTCTGAAGCTTTCTTT	CASSYSGSEAFF
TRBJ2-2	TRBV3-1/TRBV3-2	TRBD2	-	TGTGCCAGCAGCCAAGAAGGACTAGCGGGGGGTGGCACCGGGGAGCTGTTTTTT	CASSQEGLAGGGTGELFF
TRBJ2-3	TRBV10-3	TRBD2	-	TGTGCCATAACACCCGGGACTAGTAGGTCAGATACGCAGTATTTT	CAITPGTSRSDTQYF
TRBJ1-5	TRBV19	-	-	TGTGCCAGTAGGTACACCCCTGGTCAGCCCCAGCATTTT	CASRYTPGQPQHF